The clone carrying this T cell receptor beta chain was seen ten or more times. The CDR3 extends over 14 amino acids. CDR1 and CDR2 (germline): SGHTA, FQGNSA. A sample-barcoded 5' primer and a J-beta primer mix were used in a second PCR of about 7 to 12 cycles. In TCRdb, the 5' RACE reads were re-called with MiXCR into one record per CDR3 protein. The sample has about 800,000 distinct CDR3 sequences, roughly 25% seen once. These data are taken from a study of blood T cells in healthy people across ages. These same records also appear under a second study, on T cells of mothers and their children.

The rearrangement uses TRBV7-2 and TRBJ2-5; 7 bases line up with TRBD2. The end of the DNA fits TRBJ2-7 better, so the J call may be wrong. The source of this sequence is a boy between 10 and 17 years old in good health. The material sequenced was blood. The CDR3 loop is CASSPAGSAYEQYF. The CDR3 DNA sequence: TGTGCCAGCAGCCCAGCGGGATCTGCCTACGAGCAGTACTTC.